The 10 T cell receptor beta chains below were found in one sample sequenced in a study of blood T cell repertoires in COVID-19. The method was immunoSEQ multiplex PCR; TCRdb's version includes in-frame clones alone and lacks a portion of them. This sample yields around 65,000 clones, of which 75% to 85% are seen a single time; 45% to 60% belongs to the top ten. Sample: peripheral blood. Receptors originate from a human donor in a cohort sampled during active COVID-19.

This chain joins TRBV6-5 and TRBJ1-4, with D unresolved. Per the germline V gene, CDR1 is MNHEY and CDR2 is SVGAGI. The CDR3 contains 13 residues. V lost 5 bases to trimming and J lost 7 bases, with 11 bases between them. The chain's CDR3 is CASSRRRGEKLFF. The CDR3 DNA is TGTGCCAGCAGTAGGAGAAGAGGTGAAAAACTGTTTTTT.

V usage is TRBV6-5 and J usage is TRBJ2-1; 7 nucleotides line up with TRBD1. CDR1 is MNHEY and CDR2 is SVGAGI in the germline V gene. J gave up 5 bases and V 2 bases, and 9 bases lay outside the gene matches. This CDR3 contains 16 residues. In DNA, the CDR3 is TGTGCCAGCAGTTACCCCCCAGAGGGGGCCAACAATGAGCAGTTCTTC. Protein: CASSYPPEGANNEQFF.

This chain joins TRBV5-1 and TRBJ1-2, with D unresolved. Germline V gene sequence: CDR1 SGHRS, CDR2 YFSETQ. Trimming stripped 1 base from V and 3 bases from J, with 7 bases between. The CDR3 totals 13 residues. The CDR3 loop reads CASSLSGDYGYTF. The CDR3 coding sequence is TGCGCCAGCAGCTTGTCCGGGGACTATGGCTACACCTTC.

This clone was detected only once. CDR3 bases: TGTGCCAGCAGTTACTCGGATCGGTGGGCGGATACGCAGTATTTT. Protein sequence: CASSYSDRWADTQYF. V and J are TRBV6-5 and TRBJ2-3; no firm D call. The CDR3 is 15 amino acids. Germline CDR1 reads MNHEY; CDR2 reads SVGAGI. V was pared by 0 bases and J by 6 bases, with 13 bases between.

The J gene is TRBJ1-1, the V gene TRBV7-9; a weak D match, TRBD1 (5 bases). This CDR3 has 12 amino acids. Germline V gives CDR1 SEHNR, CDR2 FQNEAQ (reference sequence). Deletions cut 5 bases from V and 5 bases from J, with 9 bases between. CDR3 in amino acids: CASSPRATEAFF. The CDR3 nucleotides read TGTGCCAGCAGCCCCAGGGCTACTGAAGCTTTCTTT.

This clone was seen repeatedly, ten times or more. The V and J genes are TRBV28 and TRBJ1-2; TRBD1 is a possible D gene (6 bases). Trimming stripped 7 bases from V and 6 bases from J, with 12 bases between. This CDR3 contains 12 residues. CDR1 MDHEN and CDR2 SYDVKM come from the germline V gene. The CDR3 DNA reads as TGTGCCAGCACCGGACAGAGTCATGGCTACACCTTC. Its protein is CASTGQSHGYTF.

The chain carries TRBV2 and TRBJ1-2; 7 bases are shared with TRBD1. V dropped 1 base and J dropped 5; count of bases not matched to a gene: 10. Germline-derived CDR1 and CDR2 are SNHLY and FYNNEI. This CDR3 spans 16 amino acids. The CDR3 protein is CASSEEFWTGDYGYTF. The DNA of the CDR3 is TGTGCCAGCAGTGAAGAATTCTGGACAGGCGATTATGGCTACACCTTC.

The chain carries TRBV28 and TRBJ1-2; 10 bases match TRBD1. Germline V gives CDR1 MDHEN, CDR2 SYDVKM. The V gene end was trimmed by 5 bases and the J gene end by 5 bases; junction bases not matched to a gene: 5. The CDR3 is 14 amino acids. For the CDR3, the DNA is TGTGCCAGCAGTAGGACGGGACAGGGGTATGGCTACACCTTC. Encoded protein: CASSRTGQGYGYTF.

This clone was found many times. CDR3 nucleotide sequence: TGTGCCAGCAGCCCAGGTTTTGCAAACACCATATATTTT. It specifies CASSPGFANTIYF. The chain links TRBV3-1 (or the pseudogene TRBV3-2) to TRBJ1-3, with unresolved D. Trimming cost V 4 bases and J 6 bases, with 10 bases left between them. The CDR3 extends over 13 amino acids. CDR1 and CDR2 from the germline V gene are LGHDT and YNNKEL (reference sequence).

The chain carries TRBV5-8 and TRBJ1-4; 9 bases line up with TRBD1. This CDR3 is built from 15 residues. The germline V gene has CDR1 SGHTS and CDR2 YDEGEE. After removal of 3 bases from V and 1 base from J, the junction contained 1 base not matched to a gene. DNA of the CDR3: TGTGCCAGCAGCTACAGGGGGCGAACTAATGAAAAACTGTTTTTT. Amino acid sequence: CASSYRGRTNEKLFF.